What follows are 6 T cell receptor beta chains derived from one specimen sequenced in a study of cytomegalovirus exposure and HLA in healthy donors. With 60 Vbeta and 13 Jbeta primers, the PCR was carried out. Method: immunoSEQ multiplex PCR; TCRdb's copy keeps in-frame clones and lacks some. The sample's table shows 60,000 to 100,000 clones. Sequencing was carried out using PBMCs. Every receptor here comes from a man aged 25 to 40 in good health and CMV-seronegative.

The chain employs TRBV4-1 and TRBJ2-3; 8 bases match TRBD2. Germline V gene sequence: CDR1 MGHRA, CDR2 YSYEKL. CDR3 size: 18 residues. V shed 1 base and J 0 bases; nucleotides not matched to a gene: 9. As DNA, the CDR3 is TGCGCCAGCAGCCAAGTCAAAGAGCGGGGGACTAGCACAGATACGCAGTATTTT. It translates to CASSQVKERGTSTDTQYF.

The chain has TRBV11-1 and TRBJ1-2, with unresolved D. The CDR3 is 15 amino acids. The germline gives CDR1 SGHAT, CDR2 FQDESV (reference sequence). V gave up 7 bases and J gave up 1 base, with 16 bases separating them. CDR3: CASTPSHADNYGYTF. For the CDR3, the DNA is TGTGCCAGCACCCCGTCCCATGCGGATAACTATGGCTACACCTTC.

J is TRBJ1-2 and V is TRBV5-1; TRBD1 is a possible D gene (5 bases). Trimming removed 0 bases at V and 2 bases at J, with 11 bases between. There are 15 residues in the CDR3. Germline V CDR1 and CDR2: SGHRS, YFSETQ. CDR3 nucleotide sequence: TGCGCCAGCAGCTTGGAGGGGCCCTGGAACTATGGCTACACCTTC. Translation gives CASSLEGPWNYGYTF.

This chain connects TRBV9 to TRBJ1-2; no definite D call. The V end was cut by 0 bases, the J end by 6 bases, with 12 bases between. Germline V gene data show CDR1 as SGDLS and CDR2 as YYNGEE. This CDR3 has 14 amino acids. The CDR3 sequence: CASSVAEEINGYTF. In nucleotides, the CDR3 is TGTGCCAGCAGCGTAGCCGAGGAGATCAATGGCTACACCTTC.

V is TRBV28 and J is TRBJ2-7, with D perhaps matching TRBD2 (5 bases). Germline CDR1 MDHEN, CDR2 SYDVKM. This CDR3 has 13 residues. V gave up 10 bases and J gave up 5 bases, with 18 bases separating them. CDR3 sequence (DNA): TGTGCCACTGTAATAGGAGGAAAGGACGAGCAGTACTTC. Its translation: CATVIGGKDEQYF.

The rearrangement joins TRBV7-9 to TRBJ1-5, with 8 nucleotides matching TRBD1. CDR3 length equals 15 residues. With V trimmed by 5 bases and J by 3 bases, 6 bases remained unmatched. The germline CDR1 and CDR2 sequences are SEHNR and FQNEAQ (reference sequence). Here the CDR3 reads CASSHGQGHNQPQHF. As DNA, the CDR3 is TGTGCCAGCAGCCACGGACAGGGCCACAATCAGCCCCAGCATTTT.